This T cell receptor beta chain was sequenced during a study of identical twins (TCRdb year 2016). Context from the whole study: The study deep-sequenced TCR alpha and beta repertoires from monozygotic twins, unrelated adults of various ages and cord blood to test whether fetal clonotypes persist. To rule out contamination, the twin experiments were replicated at different times with different library preparation protocols. Results and caveats for the whole study, not just this receptor: Invariant T cells such as MAIT and iNKT could partly confound zero-insertion analyses, although diverse VJ usage argued against such confounding for most clonotypes. Fewer insertions were carried by abundant cord blood beta clonotypes; a weaker similar trend was observed in young adult naive repertoires, while no such trend was observed in memory repertoires. Out-of-frame TCR alpha sequences shared between twins showed an excess of low generation-probability sequences compared with coincidental sharing between unrelated individuals. Excess twin sharing in beta out-of-frame sequences was weaker because fewer shared sequences lowered the signal-to-noise ratio. Because the same donors could not be followed over many years, conclusions were based on cross-sectional statistical analysis. In monozygotic twins, recombination models systematically underestimated out-of-frame TCR alpha sharing, but the models matched the sharing seen between unrelated individuals.

The library was obtained by 5' RACE. Sequenced on an Illumina HiSeq 2000. Template switching introduced a universal primer binding site; the final cDNA contained a unique molecular identifier, enabling accurate counting of TCR cDNA molecules. Specific primers in the conserved constant-segment region were used to synthesize first-strand cDNA for TCR alpha and beta chains. Each cDNA library was double barcoded, with a SMART-Mk sample barcode plus Illumina barcodes, to control for contamination. TruSeq adapter sequences along with Illumina sample barcodes were introduced in two successive PCR steps. Sequencing of the TCR alpha and beta cDNA libraries was done on the Illumina HiSeq platform using custom primers. In the original analysis: MiGEC was used to process raw reads and extract unique molecular identifiers, and MiXCR was used to find CDR3 positions. For each individual, recombination models were inferred using an EM algorithm with the repgenHMM and IGoR tools. The analysis of shared clonotypes was done with the tcR package in R, with sharing normalized by the product of cloneset sizes. To study raw recombination without the effects of thymic and clonal selection, out-of-frame nonproductive sequences were analyzed. TCRdb reanalyzed the raw reads on its own, using fastp at Q25 for trimming and MiXCR for clone calling, and kept in-frame beta chains. Each CDR3 protein appears once, grouped with its most common genes and DNA. The V and J calls here are based on TCRdb, not the publication. In all, the sample holds 200,000 to 300,000 distinct CDR3 sequences, and 9.5% to 15% of those were seen once. The top ten clonotypes cover 3.5% to 4.5% of the sample.

All donors were healthy Caucasians. The twin cohort consisted of three pairs of female monozygotic twins, all aged about 18 to 30 years. Using Miltenyi CD45RO+ enrichment and human naive T-cell isolation kits, memory (CD45RO+) and naive T cells were isolated from PBMC. Compared with germline, V lacks 5 bases and J lacks 5 bases; bases without a gene match: 8. From cysteine to phenylalanine, the CDR3 is 14 amino acids long. This entry keeps only the CDR3 DNA: 42 bases, framed from base 1. CDR1 SGHAT and CDR2 FQNNGV are derived from the germline V gene. This clonotype was counted a few times. Its recognized antigen is unknown. No much larger clonotype is one base removed from it; base qualities were not supplied. These data were also reused for a study on yellow fever vaccine responses in identical twins. From the second report: The authors reported that the T cell response to vaccination in identical twins appeared partly convergent and partly personalized. Focusing on identical twins, the study followed the T cell clones that responded to the vaccine, and did so with precision.

The source is a woman between 18 and 30 years old in good health. The chain employs TRBV11-2 and TRBJ2-7; 8 junctional bases match TRBD1. The sample was memory (CD45RO+) T cells sorted from blood. The cell subset or site label of this sample denotes: CD45RO+ enriched T cells. The sequenced DNA: TGTGCCAGCAGCCTAGGACAGGGTATCGACGAGCAGTACTTC. The encoded protein is CASSLGQGIDEQYF.